This TCR beta chain derives from a study of T cell responses to AZD1222 COVID-19 vaccine. Study information: Second-dose groups at about 4 or about 12 weeks were pooled. General study points: Close to half of all spike-specific TCRs reportedly target regions of the variants that are unmutated. Spike-specific TCR breadth and depth grew following two AZD1222 doses. Sampling that yielded the repertoires occurred only after the peak T cell response.

TCRdb's table, derived via immunoSEQ multiplex PCR, lists solely in-frame clones and lacks some. The table shows 150,000 to 200,000 clones, with 80% to 90% occurring only once. With regard to this clone: Its antigen remains unidentified.

The trim removed 4 bases at V and 5 bases at J, leaving 10 bases unmatched. Germline loops: CDR1 SGHNT, CDR2 YYREEE (reference sequence). CDR3 length: 15 amino acids. The source of this sequence is an adult in good health. The chain recombines TRBV5-4 with TRBJ2-7, with 9 positions matching TRBD2. This specimen consisted of peripheral blood, obtained on day 0 of AZD1222 vaccination. CDR3 nucleotides: TGTGCCAGCAGCCGCGGGGGAATAGCGGGAGACGAGCAGTACTTC. Translated, it gives CASSRGGIAGDEQYF.